These 19 T cell receptor beta chains were all obtained from the same sample, sequenced in a study of blood T cells in healthy people across ages. Together with a sample-barcoded 5' primer, a J-beta primer mix was included in a second PCR lasting about 6 to 11 cycles. TCRdb redid the calling of the 5' RACE reads with MiXCR, one entry per CDR3 protein. The sample gives 1.5 million to 2 million distinct CDR3 sequences, 40% to 55% of which show up once; roughly 2.1% is in the top ten. The specimen sequenced was blood. These receptors were taken from a woman in her thirties or forties in good health.

The rearrangement links TRBV27 to TRBJ1-5; tentatively, D is TRBD1 (5 bases). Trimming stripped 6 bases from V and 9 bases from J, with 15 bases between. Germline-derived CDR1 and CDR2 are MNHEY and SMNVEV (reference sequence). This CDR3 has 13 residues. DNA of the CDR3: TGTGCCAGCAGCCGCGGGACGAACCGGCCCCAGCATTTT. This codes for CASSRGTNRPQHF.

This clonotype was counted a few times. The chain recombines TRBV10-3 with TRBJ2-7, with D possibly TRBD1 on 6 matching bases. The CDR3 covers 13 residues. Trimming removed 2 bases at V and 4 bases at J, with 9 bases between. Germline values: CDR1 ENHRY, CDR2 SYGVKD. CDR3 nucleotide sequence: TGTGCCATCAGTGAGGGGGGCCCTTACGAGCAGTACTTC. This gives the protein CAISEGGPYEQYF.

Ten or more counts support this clonotype. The chain couples TRBV27 to TRBJ2-3; the D is unclear. The CDR3 is 13 residues long. Deletions cut 4 bases from V and 1 base from J, with 6 bases between. Germline CDR1 is MNHEY and CDR2 is SMNVEV (reference sequence). CDR3 loop: CASSSGRTDTQYF. The CDR3 nucleotides are TGTGCCAGCAGTTCCGGACGCACAGATACGCAGTATTTT.

The chain employs TRBV11-1 and TRBJ1-2; D uncertain. The CDR3 sequence is 14 residues long. From germline, CDR1 is SGHAT and CDR2 FQDESV (reference sequence). V gave up 1 base and J gave up 4 bases, with 10 bases separating them. In DNA form, the CDR3 reads TGTGCCAGCAGCTTAGGAAGTCGGGCCTATGGCTACACCTTC. Protein sequence: CASSLGSRAYGYTF.

The CDR3 nucleotides read TGTGCCAGCAGCGTAGGGTCCCAAGGGGGCCCTCTCGTCTATGGCTACACCTTC. Encoded protein: CASSVGSQGGPLVYGYTF. The rearrangement uses TRBV9 and TRBJ1-2, with 7 bases matching TRBD1. The CDR3 has 18 amino acids. Trimming removed 0 bases from V and 4 bases from J; junction bases left unmatched: 15. The germline gives CDR1 SGDLS, CDR2 YYNGEE. The variable domain in full, with the rest retrieved from reference TRBV9 and TRBJ1-2, is DSGVTQTPKHLITATGQRVTLRCSPRSGDLSVYWYQQSLDQGLQFLIQYYNGEERAKGNILERFSAQQFPDLHSELNLSSLELGDSALYFCASSVGSQGGPLVYGYTFGSGTRLTVV.

The chain is built from TRBV15 and TRBJ1-2; D gene unclear. This CDR3 is built from 14 residues. Trimming stripped 1 base from V and 2 bases from J, with 8 bases between. CDR1 and CDR2 from the germline V gene are LNHNV and YYDKDF (reference sequence). This CDR3 reads CATSRAMGNYGYTF. The CDR3 coding sequence is TGTGCCACCAGCAGAGCCATGGGAAACTATGGCTACACCTTC.

Only a few counts were recorded for this clonotype. The chain is built from TRBV5-1 and TRBJ2-1; D may be TRBD1 or TRBD2 (6 bases each). CDR1 and CDR2 from the germline V gene are SGHRS and YFSETQ. Trimming cost V 2 bases and J 7 bases, with 22 bases left between them. The CDR3 loop spans 17 amino acids. The chain's CDR3 is CASSFEVVGGNWNEQFF. The CDR3 DNA is TGCGCCAGCAGCTTCGAGGTGGTGGGGGGCAATTGGAATGAGCAGTTCTTC.

The V call is TRBV29-1, the J call TRBJ2-1; the match to TRBD2 covers 7 bases. The ends lost 6 bases at V and 4 bases at J; junction bases unmatched: 9. CDR3 length: 14 amino acids. The germline CDR1 and CDR2 sequences are SQVTM and ANQGSEA. The CDR3 DNA reads TGCAGCGTCGTCCGGACTAGTTCTTACAATGAGCAGTTCTTC. It translates to CSVVRTSSYNEQFF.

CDR3 sequence reads: CASRAWAGTENSPLHF. For the CDR3, the DNA is TGCGCCAGTAGGGCGTGGGCCGGGACGGAAAATTCACCCCTCCACTTT. The V and J genes are TRBV5-1 and TRBJ1-6; weak D call: TRBD1 (5 bases). The V end was cut by 8 bases, the J end by 7 bases, with 22 bases between. The CDR3 runs to 16 residues. Germline V gene data show CDR1 as SGHRS and CDR2 as YFSETQ.

The J gene is TRBJ2-7, the V gene TRBV9; 8 nucleotides align to TRBD2. The better agreement between TRBJ2-5 and the DNA end casts doubt on the J call. This CDR3 spans 15 amino acids. Germline values: CDR1 SGDLS, CDR2 YYNGEE. CDR3 sequence reads: CASSGGLALQETQYF. CDR3 DNA sequence: TGTGCCAGCAGCGGCGGACTAGCCCTACAAGAGACCCAGTACTTC.

Only a few counts were recorded for this clonotype. The chain has TRBV5-1 and TRBJ2-3, with TRBD2 as a possible D gene (5 bases). Germline lookup yields CDR1 SGHRS and CDR2 YFSETQ. Trimming removed 5 bases from V and 2 bases from J, with 12 bases in between. The CDR3 sequence is 14 residues long. The CDR3 is CASSAGFDTDTQYF. The CDR3 DNA reads TGCGCCAGCAGTGCGGGCTTCGACACAGATACGCAGTATTTT. The full variable domain, completed using reference TRBV5-1 and TRBJ2-3, is KAGVTQTPRYLIKTRGQQVTLSCSPISGHRSVSWYQQTPGQGLQFLFEYFSETQRNKGNFPGRFSGRQFSNSRSEMNVSTLELGDSALYLCASSAGFDTDTQYFGPGTRLTVL.

V and J are TRBV20-1 and TRBJ2-1; D assignment may be TRBD1 or TRBD2 (7 bases each). This CDR3 spans 15 amino acids. V was trimmed by 5 bases and J by 1 base, leaving 15 bases between them. Germline V gene sequence: CDR1 DFQATT, CDR2 SNEGSKA (reference sequence). In DNA, the CDR3 is TGCAGTGCTGGGGCAGGGGGGGTTTCCTACAATGAGCAGTTCTTC. Translation: CSAGAGGVSYNEQFF.

V is TRBV4-1 and J is TRBJ2-3, with TRBD2 identical over 7 bases. Losses at the gene ends were 4 bases for V and 1 base for J; bases not matched to a gene: 8. In germline, CDR1 is MGHRA, CDR2 YSYEKL. The CDR3 has 16 amino acids. CDR3 sequence (DNA): TGCGCCAGCAGCCCTCAAGAGCGGGGAGGCACAGATACGCAGTATTTT. Residues: CASSPQERGGTDTQYF.

The V call is TRBV5-1, the J call TRBJ2-5; 7 bases fit TRBD1. The CDR3 covers 16 residues. CDR1 and CDR2 (germline): SGHRS, YFSETQ. After removal of 0 bases from V and 0 bases from J, the junction contained 5 bases not matched to a gene. Here the CDR3 reads CASSLGQGLYQETQYF. The CDR3 nucleotides are TGCGCCAGCAGCTTGGGACAGGGATTGTACCAAGAGACCCAGTACTTC.

The chain employs TRBV9 and TRBJ1-2; 7 positions match TRBD1. The CDR3 loop spans 17 amino acids. V dropped 0 bases and J dropped 0; count of bases not matched to a gene: 8. The germline CDR1 and CDR2 sequences are SGDLS and YYNGEE. The CDR3 nucleotides read TGTGCCAGCAGCGTAGCAACAGGGGACACTCCTAACTATGGCTACACCTTC. This translates into CASSVATGDTPNYGYTF.

In this sample, this clonotype turned up a few times. The chain employs TRBV24-1 and TRBJ2-3; 7 nucleotides agree with TRBD1. Germline loops: CDR1 KGHDR, CDR2 SFDVKD. Trimming cost V 3 bases and J 1 base; bases outside gene matches: 6. CDR3 length: 16 amino acids. CDR3 sequence: CATSDVTGWGTDTQYF. The CDR3 bases are TGTGCCACCAGTGATGTGACAGGGTGGGGCACAGATACGCAGTATTTT.

The V gene is TRBV6-2 or TRBV6-3, the J gene TRBJ1-2; D possibly corresponds to TRBD1 (6 bases). Trimming left V 6 bases short and J 4 bases short, with 9 bases between. The CDR3 has 12 amino acids. The germline V gene encodes CDR1 MNHEY and CDR2 SVGEGT. CDR3 protein: CASRETGYGYTF. In nucleotides, the CDR3 is TGTGCCAGCAGAGAGACAGGCTATGGCTACACCTTC.

This clonotype was picked up a small number of times. The V call is TRBV29-1, the J call TRBJ2-5, with D perhaps matching TRBD2 (5 bases). The CDR3 contains 13 residues. V lost 0 bases and J lost 4, with 9 bases in between. Looked up from germline, CDR1 is SQVTM and CDR2 is ANQGSEA. CDR3 protein: CSVEDRRGETQYF. DNA of the CDR3: TGCAGCGTTGAAGATAGACGGGGAGAGACCCAGTACTTC.

The rearrangement joins TRBV20-1 to TRBJ1-5; D uncertain. CDR1 and CDR2 (germline): DFQATT, SNEGSKA (reference sequence). V was trimmed by 5 bases and J by 0 bases, leaving 11 bases between them. There are 14 residues in the CDR3. The CDR3 DNA reads TGCAGTGCTCGGACGGTCAATAGCAATCAGCCCCAGCATTTT. Translated, it gives CSARTVNSNQPQHF.